Listed below are T cell receptor beta chains from one sample, sequenced in a study of T cell responses to AZD1222 COVID-19 vaccine. Clones were read by immunoSEQ multiplex PCR, and TCRdb kept only the in-frame ones, dropping some. The top ten hold about 1.6% of the sample, which has 170,000 or so clones, 90% seen once. Sequences were derived from peripheral blood, sampled on day 0 of AZD1222 vaccination. The source is an adult in good health. Both conserved end residues are part of each CDR3. The D gene is left open where the match is weak.

>TRBV18|-|14|TRBJ1-6
CASSPPSGNSPLHF
>TRBV19|-|15|TRBJ1-2
CASFQTHLSIYGYTF
>TRBV27|-|16|TRBJ1-5
CASSPTGRGGNQPQHF
>TRBV28|-|11|TRBJ1-3
CASEGGNTIYF
>TRBV18|-|15|TRBJ1-1
CASASALAMNTEAFF
>TRBV5-5|-|15|TRBJ1-3
CASSLGPGRGNTIYF
>TRBV4-3|-|19|TRBJ2-7
CASSRQPGRGIGEDYEQYF
>TRBV30|-|14|TRBJ2-3
CAWSVDSRGDTQYF
>TRBV19|TRBD1|15|TRBJ1-6
CASSTRTGLNSPLHF
>TRBV4-1|-|13|TRBJ2-3
CASSQVLPDTQYF
>TRBV10-3|TRBD1|18|TRBJ1-1
CAIRGQGNRQAMNTEAFF
>TRBV11-1|-|11|TRBJ2-2
CASSLAGELFF
>TRBV5-5|TRBD2|14|TRBJ2-3
CASATSGDGDTQYF
>TRBV11-2|TRBD2|16|TRBJ2-1
CASRPPGLGYYNEQFF
>TRBV9|-|15|TRBJ1-4
CASTASGGAGEKLFF
>TRBV11-3|TRBD1|20|TRBJ1-2
CASSLGLGSKLDRRDYGYTF
>TRBV11-2|-|14|TRBJ1-2
CASRREGSSYGYTF
>TRBV12-3/TRBV12-4|TRBD2|13|TRBJ2-2
CASSLLAAGELFF
>TRBV7-9|-|17|TRBJ1-4
CASSLREDPTGREKLFF
>TRBV7-3|-|11|TRBJ2-2
CASSLNGELFF
>TRBV2|-|14|TRBJ2-2
CASNSLGPTGELFF
>TRBV18|TRBD1|16|TRBJ2-2
CASSPWGTGDTGELFF
>TRBV11-2|-|15|TRBJ1-4
CASSLDGGSNEKLFF
>TRBV27|-|13|TRBJ2-6
CASSLSPGRRLTF
>TRBV11-2|-|13|TRBJ1-2
CASTGPRVVGYTF
>TRBV5-5|-|16|TRBJ1-5
CASSSQATVTNQPQHF
>TRBV28|-|12|TRBJ1-6
CASSAENSPLHF
>TRBV7-9|-|13|TRBJ2-7
CASSLSGSYEQYF
>TRBV19|-|13|TRBJ1-6
CATSTTLGSPLHF
>TRBV29-1|-|13|TRBJ2-3
CSVVASQGNTQYF
>TRBV28|-|12|TRBJ2-7
CASSPADYEQYF
>TRBV15|TRBD1|15|TRBJ2-2
CATSSRTGWAGELFF
>TRBV7-2|-|15|TRBJ1-1
CASSPQEGTNTEAFF
>TRBV5-4|-|15|TRBJ2-7
CASSLWQGQPYEQYF
>TRBV6-5|TRBD1|14|TRBJ1-1
CASGGQGSFTEAFF
>TRBV27|-|14|TRBJ1-2
CASSRAGFDYGYTF
>TRBV28|TRBD2|15|TRBJ2-1
CASSSGGSSYNEQFF
>TRBV6-4|TRBD1|15|TRBJ1-6
CASSDGQGVSSPLHF
>TRBV30|TRBD1|13|TRBJ1-1
CAWSGDRGTEAFF
>TRBV19|-|12|TRBJ1-1
CASSPNRVEAFF
>TRBV2|-|11|TRBJ2-3
CASRKIDTQYF
>TRBV19|-|13|TRBJ2-5
CASSRRGEETQYF
>TRBV5-1|TRBD1|15|TRBJ2-7
CASSPSRQGPYEQYF
>TRBV27|-|17|TRBJ1-5
CASSPLLRGASNQPQHF
>TRBV30|-|12|TRBJ1-2
CAWIKELDGYTF
>TRBV6-5|-|14|TRBJ1-1
CASRRKPSLAEAFF
>TRBV6-5|-|15|TRBJ1-4
CASSYSGRVGEKLFF
>TRBV25-1|-|15|TRBJ1-4
CASSEYGRGNEKLFF
>TRBV19|-|14|TRBJ1-1
CASSIASVNTEAFF
>TRBV7-9|-|14|TRBJ1-2
CASSLPGRFYGYTF
>TRBV19|-|16|TRBJ1-2
CASSMWSRAGDYGYTF
>TRBV7-3|-|15|TRBJ1-2
CASSLVPTRLDGYTF